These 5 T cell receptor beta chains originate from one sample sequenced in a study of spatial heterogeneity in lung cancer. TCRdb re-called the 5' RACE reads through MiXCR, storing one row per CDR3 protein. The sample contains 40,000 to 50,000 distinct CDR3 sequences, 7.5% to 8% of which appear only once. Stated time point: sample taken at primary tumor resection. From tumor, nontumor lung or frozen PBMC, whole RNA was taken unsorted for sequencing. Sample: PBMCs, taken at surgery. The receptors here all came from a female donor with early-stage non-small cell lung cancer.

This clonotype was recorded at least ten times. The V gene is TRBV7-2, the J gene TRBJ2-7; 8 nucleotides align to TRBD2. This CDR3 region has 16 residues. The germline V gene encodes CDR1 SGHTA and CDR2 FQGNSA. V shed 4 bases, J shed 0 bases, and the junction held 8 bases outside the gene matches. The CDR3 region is CASSSSTGGSSYEQYF. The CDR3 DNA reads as TGTGCCAGCAGCTCGAGCACGGGGGGGAGCTCCTACGAGCAGTACTTC.

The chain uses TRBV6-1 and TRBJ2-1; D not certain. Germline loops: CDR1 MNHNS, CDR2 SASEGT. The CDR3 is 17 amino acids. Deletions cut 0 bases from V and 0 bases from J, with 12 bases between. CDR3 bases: TGTGCCAGCAGTGAAGCGCTTCGCGGCGACTCCTACAATGAGCAGTTCTTC. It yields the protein CASSEALRGDSYNEQFF.

CDR3: CASSINEQFF. The CDR3 DNA reads as TGTGCCAGCAGTATCAATGAGCAGTTCTTC. The chain is built from TRBV12-3 or TRBV12-4 and TRBJ2-1; D remains ambiguous. V lost 5 bases, J lost 6 bases, and 2 bases lay in between. The CDR3 length is 10 residues.

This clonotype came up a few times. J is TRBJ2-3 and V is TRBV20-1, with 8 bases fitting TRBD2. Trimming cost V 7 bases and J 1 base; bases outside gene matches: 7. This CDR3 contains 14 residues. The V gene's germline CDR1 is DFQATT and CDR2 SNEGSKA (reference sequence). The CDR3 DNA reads TGCAGTGTCAGCTCAGCGGGGGGCACAGATACGCAGTATTTT. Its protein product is CSVSSAGGTDTQYF.

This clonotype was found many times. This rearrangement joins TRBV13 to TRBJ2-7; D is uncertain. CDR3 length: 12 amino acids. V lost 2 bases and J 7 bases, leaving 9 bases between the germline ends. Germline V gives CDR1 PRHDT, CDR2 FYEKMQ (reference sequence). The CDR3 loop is CASSLRPREQYF. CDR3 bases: TGTGCCAGCAGCTTACGACCGAGGGAGCAGTACTTC.